This TCR beta chain is drawn from a study of T cell responses to AZD1222 COVID-19 vaccine. Study-level background: Pooling of second doses given at about 4 or about 12 weeks was done.

As for this clone: Its antigen remains unknown.

Study-level findings and limits: Across spike, vaccine-associated CD4 TCRs were found, dominant at 160-218 and 743-854. Repertoire samples came only from after the peak T cell response.

Produced via immunoSEQ multiplex PCR; TCRdb's table is partial and in-frame only. The repertoire holds about 110,000 clones, with about 81% as singletons. This receptor was identified in an adult in good health. Sequences were derived from peripheral blood, sampled on day 0 of AZD1222 vaccination.

The CDR3 DNA is TGTGCCAGCAGCATAGGACAGAACACTGAAGCTTTCTTT. Its protein product is CASSIGQNTEAFF. The V and J genes are TRBV7-2 and TRBJ1-1, with D maybe TRBD1 (5 bases). V dropped 5 bases and J dropped 1 base, with 8 bases sitting between them. CDR1 is SGHTA, CDR2 FQGNSA, per germline. The CDR3 is 13 amino acids.